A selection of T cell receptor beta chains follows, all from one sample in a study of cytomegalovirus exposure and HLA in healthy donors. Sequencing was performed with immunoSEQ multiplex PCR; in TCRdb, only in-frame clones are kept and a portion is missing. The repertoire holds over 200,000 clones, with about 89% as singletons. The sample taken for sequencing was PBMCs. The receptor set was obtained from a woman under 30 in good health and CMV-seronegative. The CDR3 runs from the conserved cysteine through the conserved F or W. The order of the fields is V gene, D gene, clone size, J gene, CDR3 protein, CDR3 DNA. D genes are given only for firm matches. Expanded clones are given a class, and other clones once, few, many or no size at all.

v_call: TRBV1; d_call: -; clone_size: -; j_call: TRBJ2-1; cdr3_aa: CTSSCRLADLRDEQFF; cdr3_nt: TGCACCAGCAGCTGCCGTCTAGCGGACTTAAGGGATGAGCAGTTCTTC
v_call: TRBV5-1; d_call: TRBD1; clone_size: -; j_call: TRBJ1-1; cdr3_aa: CASSSGTGHSGAFF; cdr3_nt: TGCGCCAGCAGCTCGGGGACAGGGCACTCAGGAGCTTTCTTT
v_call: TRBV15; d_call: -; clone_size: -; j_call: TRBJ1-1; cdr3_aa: CATSTTMNTEAFF; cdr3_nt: TGTGCCACCAGCACAACTATGAACACTGAAGCTTTCTTT
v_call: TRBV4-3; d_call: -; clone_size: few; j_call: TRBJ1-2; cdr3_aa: CASSQDGGWGYTF; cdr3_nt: TGCGCCAGCAGCCAAGATGGGGGCTGGGGCTACACCTTC
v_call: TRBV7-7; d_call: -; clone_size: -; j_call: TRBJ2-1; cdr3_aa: CASSLSGSYNEQFF; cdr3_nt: TGTGCCAGCAGTCTGAGCGGCTCCTACAATGAGCAGTTCTTC
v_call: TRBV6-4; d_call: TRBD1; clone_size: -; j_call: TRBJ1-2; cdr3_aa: CASRQTGTNYGYTF; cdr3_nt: TGTGCCAGCAGGCAGACAGGGACTAACTATGGCTACACCTTC
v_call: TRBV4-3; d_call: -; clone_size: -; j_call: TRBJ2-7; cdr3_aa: CASSYAGDEQYF; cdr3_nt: TGCGCCAGCAGCTACGCAGGGGACGAGCAGTACTTC
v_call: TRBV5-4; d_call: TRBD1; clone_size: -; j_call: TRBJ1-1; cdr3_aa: CASSKGQGLTEAFF; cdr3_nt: TGTGCCAGCAGCAAGGGACAGGGGCTCACTGAAGCTTTCTTT
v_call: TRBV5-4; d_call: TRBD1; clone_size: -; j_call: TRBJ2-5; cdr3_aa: CASSLTQGAGETQYF; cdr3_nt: TGTGCCAGCAGCTTAACCCAGGGGGCAGGGGAGACCCAGTACTTC
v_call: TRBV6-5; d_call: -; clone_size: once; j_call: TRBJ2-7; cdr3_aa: CASSESYSYYEQYF; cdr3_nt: TGTGCCAGCAGTGAATCCTACTCCTACTACGAGCAGTACTTC
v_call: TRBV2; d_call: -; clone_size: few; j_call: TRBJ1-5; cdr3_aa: CASREGRSGGQPQHF; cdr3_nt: TGTGCCAGCAGAGAGGGGAGGTCCGGAGGGCAGCCCCAGCATTTT
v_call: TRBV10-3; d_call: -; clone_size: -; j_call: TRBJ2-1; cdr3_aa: CAISGVGLRGKGEQFF; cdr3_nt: TGTGCCATCAGTGGGGTAGGACTGCGAGGGAAAGGAGAGCAGTTCTTC
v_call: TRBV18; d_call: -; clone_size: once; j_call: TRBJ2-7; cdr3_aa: CASSPSLGREQYF; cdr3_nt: TGTGCCAGCTCACCCTCGCTGGGGCGGGAGCAGTACTTC
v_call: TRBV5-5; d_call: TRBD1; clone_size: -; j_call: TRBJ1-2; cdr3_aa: CASSEGTGDVYGYTF; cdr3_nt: TGTGCCAGCAGCGAGGGGACAGGGGACGTCTATGGCTACACCTTC
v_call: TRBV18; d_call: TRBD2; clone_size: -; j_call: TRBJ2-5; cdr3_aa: CASSPAGGRETQYF; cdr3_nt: TGTGCCAGCTCACCGGCGGGAGGGCGAGAGACCCAGTACTTC
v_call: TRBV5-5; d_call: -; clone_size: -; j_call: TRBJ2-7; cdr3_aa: CASSLIQGGSHEQYF; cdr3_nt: TGTGCCAGCAGCCTGATACAGGGTGGAAGTCACGAGCAGTACTTC
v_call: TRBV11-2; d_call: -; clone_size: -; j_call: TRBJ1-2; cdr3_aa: CASSLSGRETYGYTF; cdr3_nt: TGTGCCAGCAGCTTATCAGGGAGGGAAACCTATGGCTACACCTTC
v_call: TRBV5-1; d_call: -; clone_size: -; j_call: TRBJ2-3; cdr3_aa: CASSLEVNRRADTQYF; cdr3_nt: TGCGCCAGCAGCTTGGAAGTTAATAGGAGGGCAGATACGCAGTATTTT
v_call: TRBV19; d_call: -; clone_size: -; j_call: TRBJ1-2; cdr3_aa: CASSETGSTFYGYTF; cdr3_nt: TGTGCCAGTAGTGAAACAGGGAGCACTTTCTATGGCTACACCTTC
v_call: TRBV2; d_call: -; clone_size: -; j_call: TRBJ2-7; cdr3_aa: CASSGSVFSYEQYF; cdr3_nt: TGTGCCAGCAGTGGGTCGGTTTTCTCCTACGAGCAGTACTTC
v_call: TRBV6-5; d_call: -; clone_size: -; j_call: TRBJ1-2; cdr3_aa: CASSYGLGGDGYTF; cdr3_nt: TGTGCCAGCAGTTACGGACTCGGAGGGGATGGCTACACCTTC
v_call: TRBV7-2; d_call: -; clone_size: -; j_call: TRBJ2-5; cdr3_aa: CASSLVGQETQYF; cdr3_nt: TGTGCCAGCAGCTTAGTCGGGCAAGAGACCCAGTACTTC
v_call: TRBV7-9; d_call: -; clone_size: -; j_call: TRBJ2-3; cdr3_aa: CASSPSTDTQYF; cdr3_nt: TGTGCCAGCAGCCCTAGCACAGATACGCAGTATTTT
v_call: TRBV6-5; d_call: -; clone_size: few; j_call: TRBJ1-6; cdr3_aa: CASSIPQGSNSPLHF; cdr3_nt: TGTGCCAGCAGTATACCACAGGGAAGTAATTCACCCCTCCACTTT
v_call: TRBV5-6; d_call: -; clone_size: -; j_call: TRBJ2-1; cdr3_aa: CASSSAEEQFF; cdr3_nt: TGTGCCAGCAGCTCCGCCGAGGAGCAGTTCTTC
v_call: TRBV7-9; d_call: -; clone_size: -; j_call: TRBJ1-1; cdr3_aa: CASSPALWEATEAFF; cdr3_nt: TGTGCCAGCAGCCCAGCTCTTTGGGAGGCCACTGAAGCTTTCTTT
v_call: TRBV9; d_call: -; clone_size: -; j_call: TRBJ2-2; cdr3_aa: CASAGAVNTGELFF; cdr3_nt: TGTGCCAGCGCGGGGGCGGTCAACACCGGGGAGCTGTTTTTT
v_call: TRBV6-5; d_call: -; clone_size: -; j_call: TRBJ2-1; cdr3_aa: CASSSRLVHNEQFF; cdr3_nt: TGTGCCAGCAGTTCCAGACTAGTCCACAATGAGCAGTTCTTC
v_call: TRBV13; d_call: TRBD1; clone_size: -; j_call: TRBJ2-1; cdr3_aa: CASSLGQSYNEQFF; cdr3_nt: TGTGCCAGCAGCTTGGGACAGTCCTACAATGAGCAGTTCTTC
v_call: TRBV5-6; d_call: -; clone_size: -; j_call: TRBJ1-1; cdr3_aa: CASSPGGAEAFF; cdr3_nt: TGTGCCAGCAGCCCCGGGGGGGCTGAAGCTTTCTTT
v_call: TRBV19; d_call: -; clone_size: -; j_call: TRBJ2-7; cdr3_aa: CASSTGDEQYF; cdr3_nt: TGTGCCAGTAGTACAGGGGACGAGCAGTACTTC
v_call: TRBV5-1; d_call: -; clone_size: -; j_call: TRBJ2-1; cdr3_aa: CASSLGGTTPYNEQFF; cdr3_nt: TGCGCCAGCAGCTTGGGAGGGACAACCCCCTACAATGAGCAGTTCTTC
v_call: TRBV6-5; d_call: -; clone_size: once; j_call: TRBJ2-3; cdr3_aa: CASSRLQGTDTQYF; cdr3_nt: TGTGCCAGCAGTAGGCTCCAGGGCACAGATACGCAGTATTTT
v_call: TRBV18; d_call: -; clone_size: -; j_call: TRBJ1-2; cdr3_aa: CASSPGQSNYGYTF; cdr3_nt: TGTGCCAGCTCACCGGGACAAAGTAACTATGGCTACACCTTC
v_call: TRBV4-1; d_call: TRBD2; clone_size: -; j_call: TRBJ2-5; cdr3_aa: CASSRGLAGASQETQYF; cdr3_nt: TGCGCCAGCAGCCGCGGACTAGCGGGGGCCTCACAAGAGACCCAGTACTTC
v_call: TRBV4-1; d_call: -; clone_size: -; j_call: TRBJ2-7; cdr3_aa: CASSPVPGKGTAYEQYF; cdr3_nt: TGCGCCAGCAGCCCCGTGCCCGGGAAGGGGACTGCCTACGAGCAGTACTTC
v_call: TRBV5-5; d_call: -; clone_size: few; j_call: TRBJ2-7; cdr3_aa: CASSLHSSFSSYEQYF; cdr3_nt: TGTGCCAGCAGCTTGCATTCCTCGTTTAGCTCCTACGAGCAGTACTTC
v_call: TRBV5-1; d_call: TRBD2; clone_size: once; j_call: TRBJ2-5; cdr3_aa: CASSLGLAGKQETQYF; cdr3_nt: TGCGCCAGCAGCTTGGGTCTAGCGGGAAAACAAGAGACCCAGTACTTC
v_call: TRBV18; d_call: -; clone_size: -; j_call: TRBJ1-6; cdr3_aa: CASSPEEYSYNSPLHF; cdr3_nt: TGTGCCAGCTCACCCGAGGAATACTCCTATAATTCACCCCTCCACTTT
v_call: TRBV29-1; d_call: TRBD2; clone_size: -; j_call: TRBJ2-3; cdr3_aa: CSVEGGGTDTQYF; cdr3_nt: TGCAGCGTTGAGGGCGGGGGGACAGATACGCAGTATTTT
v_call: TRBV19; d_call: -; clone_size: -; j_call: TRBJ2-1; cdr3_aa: CASSIGQGSYNEQFF; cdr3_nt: TGTGCCAGTAGTATAGGGCAGGGTTCCTACAATGAGCAGTTCTTC
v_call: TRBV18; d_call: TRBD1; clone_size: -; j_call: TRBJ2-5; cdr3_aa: CASSPLSTGDIQETQYF; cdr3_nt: TGTGCCAGCTCACCCCTATCGACAGGGGATATCCAAGAGACCCAGTACTTC
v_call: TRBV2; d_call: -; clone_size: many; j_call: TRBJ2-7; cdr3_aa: CASTRDPYYEQYF; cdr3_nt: TGTGCCAGCACGCGGGACCCTTACTACGAGCAGTACTTC
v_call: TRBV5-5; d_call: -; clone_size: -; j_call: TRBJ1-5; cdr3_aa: CASSLEVSGVQPQHF; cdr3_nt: TGTGCCAGCAGCTTGGAAGTGTCGGGTGTTCAGCCCCAGCATTTT
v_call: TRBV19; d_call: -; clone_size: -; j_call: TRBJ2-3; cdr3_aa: CASSIDGGLVNTQYF; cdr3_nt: TGTGCCAGTAGTATCGATGGAGGTCTGGTAAATACGCAGTATTTT
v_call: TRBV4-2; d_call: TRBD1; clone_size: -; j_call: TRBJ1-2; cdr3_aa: CASSRDRNYGYTF; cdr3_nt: TGTGCCAGCAGCCGGGACAGAAACTATGGCTACACCTTC
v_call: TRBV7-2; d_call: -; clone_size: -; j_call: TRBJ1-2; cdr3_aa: CASSPPRVGGYTF; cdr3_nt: TGTGCCAGCAGCCCACCCAGGGTTGGAGGCTACACCTTC
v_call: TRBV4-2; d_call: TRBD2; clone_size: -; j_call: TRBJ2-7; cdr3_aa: CASSQDLFGGGTPYEQYF; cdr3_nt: TGTGCCAGCAGCCAAGATTTATTTGGCGGGGGAACGCCCTACGAGCAGTACTTC
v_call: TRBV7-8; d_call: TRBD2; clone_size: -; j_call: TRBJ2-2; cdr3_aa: CASSSGRGTGELFF; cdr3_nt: TGTGCCAGCAGCTCAGGGAGGGGCACCGGGGAGCTGTTTTTT
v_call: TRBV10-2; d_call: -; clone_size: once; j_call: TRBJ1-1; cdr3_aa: CASSETGNTEAFF; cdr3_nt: TGCGCCAGCAGTGAAACCGGGAACACTGAAGCTTTCTTT
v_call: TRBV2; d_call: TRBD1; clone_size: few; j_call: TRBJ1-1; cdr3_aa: CASSGTGRTEAFF; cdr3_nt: TGTGCCAGCAGTGGGACAGGGAGAACTGAAGCTTTCTTT
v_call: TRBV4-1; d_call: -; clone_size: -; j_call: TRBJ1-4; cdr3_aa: CASSQPVWGATNEKLFF; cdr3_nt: TGCGCCAGCAGCCAACCGGTTTGGGGGGCAACTAATGAAAAACTGTTTTTT
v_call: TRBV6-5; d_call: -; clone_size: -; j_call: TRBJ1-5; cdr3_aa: CASRNYSNQPQHF; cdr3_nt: TGTGCCAGCAGAAATTATAGCAATCAGCCCCAGCATTTT
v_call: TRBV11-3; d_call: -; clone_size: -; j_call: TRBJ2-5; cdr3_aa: CASSLSSTAQETQYF; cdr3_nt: TGTGCCAGCAGCTTAAGTTCGACAGCCCAAGAGACCCAGTACTTC
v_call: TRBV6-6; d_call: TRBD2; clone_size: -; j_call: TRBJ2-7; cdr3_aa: CASGRSREGQQYF; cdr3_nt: TGTGCCAGCGGAAGATCCCGGGAGGGCCAGCAGTACTTC
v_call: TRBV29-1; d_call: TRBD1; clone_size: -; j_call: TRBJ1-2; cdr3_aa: CSVIISGTGGRGYTF; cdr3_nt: TGCAGCGTGATCATATCCGGGACAGGGGGCCGTGGCTACACCTTC
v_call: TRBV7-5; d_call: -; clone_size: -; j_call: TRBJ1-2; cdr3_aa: CARSYETQGRGTF; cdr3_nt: TGTGCCAGAAGCTACGAAACTCAGGGAAGAGGTACCTTC